This TCR beta chain was captured in a study of OX40 agonist ivuxolimab in advanced cancers. Study observations and caveats: In a subset of nonresponders, normalized T-cell clonal expansion was also low.

Comments on this clone: Its cognate antigen is unknown. Other nucleotide sequences from this sample produce the same CDR3.

Libraries were prepared by immunoSEQ multiplex PCR; TCRdb keeps only in-frame clonotypes and omits some of them. In the table there are approximately 13,000 clones, under 80% of which are singletons. Sequenced here: CD4+ or CD8+ T cells sorted from blood, sampled in a trial of the OX40 agonist ivuxolimab. The sequence derives from an adult with an advanced solid tumor such as melanoma, head and neck, liver or kidney cancer.

In DNA, the CDR3 is TGTGCCAGCGGTAACACTGAAGCTTTCTTT. Protein: CASGNTEAFF. V usage is TRBV2 and J usage is TRBJ1-1; unclear D gene. Trimming cost V 8 bases and J 2 bases, with 3 bases left between them. Germline V gives CDR1 SNHLY, CDR2 FYNNEI. The CDR3 is made up of 10 amino acids.